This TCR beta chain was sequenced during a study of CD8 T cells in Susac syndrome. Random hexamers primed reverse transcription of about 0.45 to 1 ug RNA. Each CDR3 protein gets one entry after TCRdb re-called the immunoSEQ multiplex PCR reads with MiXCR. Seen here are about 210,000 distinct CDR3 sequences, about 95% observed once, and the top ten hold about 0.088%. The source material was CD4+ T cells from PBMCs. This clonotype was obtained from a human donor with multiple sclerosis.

CDR3 protein: CASSLSWDTQYF. The CDR3 DNA is TGTGCCAGCAGCTTATCCTGGGATACGCAGTATTTT. The gene calls are TRBV7-9 and TRBJ2-3, with unresolved D. V dropped 2 bases and J dropped 6 bases, with 6 bases sitting between them. This CDR3 contains 12 residues. Germline CDR1 SEHNR, CDR2 FQNEAQ (reference sequence).